This TCR beta chain was obtained from a study of shared clonotypes between healthy human individuals. Whole-study results and caveats: Memory subsets had estimated richness that was generally smaller than that of naive subsets.

Notes on this clone: Its target is not known.

This CDR3 contains 12 residues. Germline V lookup: CDR1 MNHNS, CDR2 SASEGT. J was trimmed by 12 bases and V by 6 bases; bases with no gene match: 9. Only in-frame clones appear in the TCRdb table, and some are missing; sequencing was by immunoSEQ multiplex PCR. This table holds roughly 1.5 million clones, 95% to 99% found once. Sequencing input: naive CD4+ T cells sorted from blood. Subset meaning: CD45RA+ positively selected. This clonotype originated in a man in his thirties or forties in good health. V gene TRBV6-1 combines with J gene TRBJ2-7, with 9 positions matching TRBD1. The CDR3: CASSRTGGDPYF. The DNA of the CDR3 is TGTGCCAGCAGCCGAACAGGGGGCGATCCGTACTTC.